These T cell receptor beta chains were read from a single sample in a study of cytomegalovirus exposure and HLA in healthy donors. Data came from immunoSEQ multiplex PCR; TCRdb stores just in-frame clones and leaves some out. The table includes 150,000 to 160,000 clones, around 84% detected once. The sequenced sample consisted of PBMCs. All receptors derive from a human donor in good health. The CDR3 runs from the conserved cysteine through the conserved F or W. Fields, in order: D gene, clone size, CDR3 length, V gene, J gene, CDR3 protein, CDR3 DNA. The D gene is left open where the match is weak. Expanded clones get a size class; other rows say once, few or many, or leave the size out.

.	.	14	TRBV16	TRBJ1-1	CASSHTQGNLQAFF	TGTGCCAGCAGCCATACACAGGGCAACTTACAAGCTTTCTTT
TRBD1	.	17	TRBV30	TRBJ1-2	CAWSGGWDRANNYGYTF	TGTGCCTGGAGTGGAGGATGGGACAGGGCGAATAACTATGGCTACACCTTC
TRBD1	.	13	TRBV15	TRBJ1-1	CATSTQGGTEAFF	TGTGCCACCAGCACTCAGGGGGGTACTGAAGCTTTCTTT
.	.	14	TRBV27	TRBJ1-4	CASSLVRQREKLFF	TGTGCCAGCAGTTTGGTCCGACAGAGAGAAAAACTGTTTTTT
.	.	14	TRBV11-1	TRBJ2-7	CASTSDGGKYEQYF	TGTGCCAGCACCTCAGATGGGGGGAAGTACGAGCAGTACTTC
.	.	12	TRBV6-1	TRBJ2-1	CASSDVRYEQFF	TGTGCCAGCAGTGACGTCCGGTATGAGCAGTTCTTC
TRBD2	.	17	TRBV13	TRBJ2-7	CASSFLRGLAGRYEQYF	TGTGCCAGCAGCTTCCTCCGCGGACTAGCGGGGCGATACGAGCAGTACTTC
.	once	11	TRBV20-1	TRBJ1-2	CSTDVDYGYTF	TGCAGTACCGATGTAGACTATGGCTACACCTTC
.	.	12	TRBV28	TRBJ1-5	CASSLLFSPQHF	TGTGCCAGCAGTCTACTATTTAGTCCCCAGCATTTT
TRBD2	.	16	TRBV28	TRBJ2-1	CASSRSGGLAYNEQFF	TGTGCCAGCAGTAGATCGGGGGGGCTGGCCTACAATGAGCAGTTCTTC
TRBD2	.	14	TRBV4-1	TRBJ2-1	CASSRTSGRNEQFF	TGCGCCAGCAGCCGGACTAGCGGGAGGAATGAGCAGTTCTTC
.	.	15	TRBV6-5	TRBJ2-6	CASRSQGTGANVLTF	TGTGCCAGCAGGAGTCAGGGAACTGGGGCCAACGTCCTGACTTTC
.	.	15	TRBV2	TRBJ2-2	CASSGQGAITGELFF	TGTGCCAGCAGTGGGCAGGGCGCGATCACCGGGGAGCTGTTTTTT
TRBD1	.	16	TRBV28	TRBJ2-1	CASISGSAQGYNEQFF	TGTGCCAGCATATCCGGCTCGGCACAGGGGTACAATGAGCAGTTCTTC
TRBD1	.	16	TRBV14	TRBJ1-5	CASSRQGERSNQPQHF	TGTGCCAGCAGCCGGCAGGGGGAGCGGAGCAATCAGCCCCAGCATTTT
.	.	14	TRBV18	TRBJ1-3	CASSPATSGNTIYF	TGTGCCAGCTCACCGGCCACCTCTGGAAACACCATATATTTT
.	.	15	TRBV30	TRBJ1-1	CAWSVLFPGLTEAFF	TGTGCCTGGAGTGTACTCTTTCCAGGGCTCACTGAAGCTTTCTTT
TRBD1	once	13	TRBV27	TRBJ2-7	CASSSGTGYEQYF	TGTGCCTCCTCTTCCGGGACAGGCTACGAGCAGTACTTC
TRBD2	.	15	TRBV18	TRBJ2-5	CASSPSAGSTETQYF	TGTGCCAGCTCACCCTCAGCGGGATCGACGGAGACCCAGTACTTC
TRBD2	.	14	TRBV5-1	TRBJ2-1	CASSLLAGAGEQFF	TGCGCCAGCAGCCTACTAGCGGGAGCCGGTGAGCAGTTCTTC
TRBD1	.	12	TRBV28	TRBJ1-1	CASRQGAVEAFF	TGTGCCAGCAGACAGGGGGCCGTTGAAGCTTTCTTT
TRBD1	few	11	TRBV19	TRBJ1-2	CASLTGSGYTF	TGTGCCAGTCTGACAGGGAGTGGCTACACCTTC
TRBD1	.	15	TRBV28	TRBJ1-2	CASSLLRTGGNGYTF	TGTGCCAGCAGTTTACTCCGGACAGGTGGGAATGGCTACACCTTC
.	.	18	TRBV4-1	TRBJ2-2	CASSQGPRLGGLTGELFF	TGCGCCAGCAGCCAAGGGCCACGACTAGGGGGCCTCACCGGGGAGCTGTTTTTT
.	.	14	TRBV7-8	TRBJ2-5	CASSLGLIQETQYF	TGTGCCAGCAGCTTAGGACTGATCCAAGAGACCCAGTACTTC
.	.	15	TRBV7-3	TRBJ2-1	CASSYAGTVYNEQFF	TGTGCCAGCAGTTACGCCGGGACTGTCTACAATGAGCAGTTCTTC
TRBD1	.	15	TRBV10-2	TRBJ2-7	CASSARDRVVYEQYF	TGCGCCAGCAGTGCCCGGGACAGGGTAGTCTACGAGCAGTACTTC
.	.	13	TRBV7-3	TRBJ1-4	CASSLTRGEKLFF	TGTGCCAGCAGCTTAACCCGGGGTGAAAAACTGTTTTTT
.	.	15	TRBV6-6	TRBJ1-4	CASTGATGWSEKLFF	TGTGCCAGCACCGGAGCCACAGGGTGGTCTGAAAAACTGTTTTTT
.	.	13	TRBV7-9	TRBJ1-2	CASSLVTNYGYTF	TGTGCCAGCAGCTTAGTAACTAACTATGGCTACACCTTC
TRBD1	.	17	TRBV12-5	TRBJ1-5	CASGSKPTGTGDQPQHF	TGTGCTAGTGGTTCTAAACCAACCGGGACAGGGGATCAGCCCCAGCATTTT
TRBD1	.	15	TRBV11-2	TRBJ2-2	CASTRNRGDTGELFF	TGTGCCAGCACCCGGAACAGGGGGGACACCGGGGAGCTGTTTTTT
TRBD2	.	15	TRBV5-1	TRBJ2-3	CASSLGGTSSDTQYF	TGCGCCAGCAGCTTGGGGGGGACTAGTTCAGATACGCAGTATTTT
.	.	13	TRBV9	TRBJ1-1	CASSLNQGTEAFF	TGTGCCAGCTCCCTTAACCAGGGAACTGAAGCTTTCTTT
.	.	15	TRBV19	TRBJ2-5	CASSPRESWQETQYF	TGTGCCAGTAGCCCACGGGAGAGTTGGCAAGAGACCCAGTACTTC
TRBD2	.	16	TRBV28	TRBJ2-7	CASSPVGTRKGNEQYF	TGTGCCAGCAGTCCCGTAGGGACTAGGAAAGGCAACGAGCAGTACTTC
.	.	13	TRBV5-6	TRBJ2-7	CASSLGHSYEQYF	TGTGCCAGCAGCCTCGGACACTCCTACGAGCAGTACTTC
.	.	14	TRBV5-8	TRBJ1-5	CASSLGHAPGPQHF	TGTGCCAGCAGCTTGGGACACGCACCAGGGCCCCAGCATTTT
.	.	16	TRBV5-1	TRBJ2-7	CASSLAQGSGSYEQYF	TGCGCCAGCAGCTTGGCTCAGGGTTCGGGCTCCTACGAGCAGTACTTC
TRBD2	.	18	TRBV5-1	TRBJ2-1	CASSSHSKTSGAYNEQFF	TGCGCCAGCAGCTCCCACTCAAAAACTAGCGGGGCTTACAATGAGCAGTTCTTC
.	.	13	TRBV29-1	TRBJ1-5	CSVESGSNQPQHF	TGCAGCGTTGAATCGGGGAGCAATCAGCCCCAGCATTTT
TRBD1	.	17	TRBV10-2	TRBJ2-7	CAILTRDSRGNSYEQYF	TGCGCCATTCTAACCCGGGACAGCCGGGGAAACTCCTACGAGCAGTACTTC
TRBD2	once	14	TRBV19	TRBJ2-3	CATKIAGATDTQYF	TGTGCCACCAAAATAGCGGGGGCCACAGATACGCAGTATTTT
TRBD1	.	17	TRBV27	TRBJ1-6	CASMSWTGGASNSPLHF	TGTGCCAGCATGAGCTGGACAGGGGGCGCGTCAAATTCACCCCTCCACTTT
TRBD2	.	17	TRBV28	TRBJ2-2	CASSPPQAGGYTGELFF	TGTGCCAGCAGTCCACCTCAAGCGGGAGGATACACCGGGGAGCTGTTTTTT
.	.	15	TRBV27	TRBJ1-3	CASSLRGRADNTIYF	TGTGCCAGCAGTTTAAGGGGTCGGGCAGACAACACCATATATTTT
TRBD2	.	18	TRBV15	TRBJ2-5	CATSTDWGSGGLGETQYF	TGTGCCACCAGCACCGACTGGGGTAGCGGGGGGCTGGGTGAGACCCAGTACTTC
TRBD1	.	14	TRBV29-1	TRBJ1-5	CSVRTGSTDQPQHF	TGCAGCGTCAGGACAGGGTCAACCGATCAGCCCCAGCATTTT
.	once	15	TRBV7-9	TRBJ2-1	CASSLSISEYNEQFF	TGTGCCAGCAGCTTATCGATATCCGAGTACAATGAGCAGTTCTTC
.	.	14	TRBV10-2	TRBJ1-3	CASSTGNSGNTIYF	TGCGCCAGCAGCACAGGGAACTCTGGAAACACCATATATTTT
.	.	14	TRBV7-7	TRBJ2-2	CASSSEGVGGELFF	TGTGCCAGCAGCTCAGAGGGGGTCGGCGGGGAGCTGTTTTTT